This T cell receptor (beta chain) derives from a study of OX40 agonist ivuxolimab in advanced cancers. Findings of the study overall: At 0.1 to 3.0 mg/kg, CD4+ and CD8+ blood T cells expanded clonally by week 6. Some nonresponders additionally presented with little normalized T-cell clonal expansion.

Patients with autoimmune history or systemic immunosuppression were excluded. Patients had blood sampled at baseline and again on cycle 4 day 1 and cycle 7 day 1. To note about this clone: Its specificity is not known.

The repertoire was sequenced with immunoSEQ multiplex PCR; TCRdb's copy has only in-frame clones and lacks some. The sample has tens of thousands of clones; 85% to 90% are singletons. The length of the CDR3 is 12 residues. Germline V gene sequence: CDR1 GTSNPN, CDR2 SVGIG (reference sequence). Trimming took 2 bases from V and 7 from J, leaving 11 bases between them. This sequence originates from an adult with an advanced solid tumor such as melanoma, head and neck, liver or kidney cancer. This material consisted of CD4+ or CD8+ T cells sorted from blood, taken in a trial of the OX40 agonist ivuxolimab. The chain employs TRBV30 and TRBJ1-1; possible D gene TRBD1, 6 bases. CDR3 nucleotides: TGTGCCTGGAGTCCGCAAGGGGGTGAAGCTTTCTTT. Residues: CAWSPQGGEAFF.